Each of the 25 T cell receptor beta chains below was sequenced from the same sample in a study of blood T cell repertoires in COVID-19. Here immunoSEQ multiplex PCR was the method, and the copy in TCRdb shows in-frame clones only, minus some. The repertoire holds 45,000 to 70,000 clones, with approximately 80% as singletons. The sequenced sample consisted of peripheral blood. These receptors all stem from a man in his sixties with acute or convalescent COVID-19.

The rearrangement uses TRBV5-4 and TRBJ2-1; 8 bases match TRBD2. J gave up 2 bases and V 1 base, and 2 bases lay outside the gene matches. Germline assignment: CDR1 SGHNT and CDR2 YYREEE (reference sequence). The CDR3 is 15 amino acids. CDR3 bases: TGTGCCAGCAGCTTGTTGCGGGGGGCCTACAATGAGCAGTTCTTC. This sequence encodes CASSLLRGAYNEQFF. The entire variable domain, with the rest obtained from reference TRBV5-4 and TRBJ2-1, is as follows: ETGVTQSPTHLIKTRGQQVTLRCSSQSGHNTVSWYQQALGQGPQFIFQYYREEENGRGNFPPRFSGLQFPNYSSELNVNALELDDSALYLCASSLLRGAYNEQFFGPGTRLTVL.

The rearrangement links TRBV2 to TRBJ2-3; D gene uncertain. Germline V CDR1 and CDR2: SNHLY, FYNNEI. This CDR3 is built from 13 residues. Trimming stripped 9 bases from V and 6 bases from J, with 16 bases between. The chain's CDR3 is CARQGTVRDTQYF. CDR3 coding DNA: TGTGCCAGACAAGGAACAGTCAGGGATACGCAGTATTTT. The entire variable domain, with the rest obtained from reference TRBV2 and TRBJ2-3, is as follows: EPEVTQTPSHQVTQMGQEVILRCVPISNHLYFYWYRQILGQKVEFLVSFYNNEISEKSEIFDDQFSVERPDGSNFTLKIRSTKLEDSAMYFCARQGTVRDTQYFGPGTRLTVL.

The rearrangement uses TRBV13 and TRBJ2-1, with D unclear. There are 12 residues in the CDR3. Germline lookup yields CDR1 PRHDT and CDR2 FYEKMQ (reference sequence). Trimming shortened V by 5 bases and J by 6 bases, and 8 bases separated the two germline ends. Here the CDR3 DNA reads TGTGCCAGCAGCCCTTTGAGCAATGAGCAGTTCTTC. It specifies CASSPLSNEQFF.

The V and J genes are TRBV2 and TRBJ2-5; 7 nucleotides agree with TRBD2. V dropped 5 bases and J dropped 5; count of bases not matched to a gene: 8. Germline CDR1 and CDR2: SNHLY and FYNNEI. The CDR3 extends over 14 amino acids. The CDR3 nucleotides are TGTGCCAGCAGTCGGACTAGGGGAGGGGAGACCCAGTACTTC. Protein product: CASSRTRGGETQYF.

The rearrangement uses TRBV5-6 and TRBJ2-7; a weak D match, TRBD1 (6 bases). From germline, CDR1 is SGHDT and CDR2 YYEEEE. This CDR3 has 14 amino acids. Trimming took 2 bases from V and 2 from J, leaving 11 bases between them. CDR3 nucleotide sequence: TGTGCCAGCAGCTTAACAGGGACGACCTACGAGCAGTACTTC. This encodes CASSLTGTTYEQYF.

V is TRBV6-5 and J is TRBJ1-2; maybe TRBD1 (6 bases). Per germline, CDR1 MNHEY and CDR2 SVGAGI. V lost 6 bases, J lost 4 bases, and 15 bases lay in between. The CDR3 is 14 amino acids. The CDR3 reads CASRGDTFSYGYTF. CDR3 coding DNA: TGTGCCAGCAGGGGGGACACGTTTAGCTATGGCTACACCTTC.

This clone was detected once. The rearrangement joins TRBV27 to TRBJ1-6, with TRBD1 matching over 7 bases. The CDR3 has 16 residues. The ends lost 5 bases at V and 7 bases at J; junction bases unmatched: 11. Germline V gene data show CDR1 as MNHEY and CDR2 as SMNVEV (reference sequence). The CDR3 sequence is CASSLGQTGLNSPLHF. The CDR3 DNA sequence: TGTGCCAGCAGTCTCGGACAGACAGGGTTAAATTCACCCCTCCACTTT.

The chain is built from TRBV7-9 and TRBJ2-3, with 7 nucleotides matching TRBD1. The CDR3 contains 16 residues. The germline gives CDR1 SEHNR, CDR2 FQNEAQ (reference sequence). V was clipped by 4 bases and J by 0 bases; unmatched bases: 7. CDR3 nucleotides: TGTGCCAGCAGCTCCCGGACAGGCCTCAGCACAGATACGCAGTATTTT. Translation: CASSSRTGLSTDTQYF.

The genes are TRBV5-1 and TRBJ2-2; D remains ambiguous. Germline-derived CDR1 and CDR2 are SGHRS and YFSETQ. The germline V and J ends were trimmed by 1 base and 4 bases, with 11 bases remaining between them. There are 15 residues in the CDR3. CDR3 region: CASSLSQAITGELFF. The CDR3 region has the DNA TGCGCCAGCAGCTTGTCGCAGGCCATCACCGGGGAGCTGTTTTTT.

V is TRBV6-1 and J is TRBJ1-5; no reliable D call. The CDR3 contains 14 residues. Germline loops: CDR1 MNHNS, CDR2 SASEGT. V was pared by 1 base and J by 0 bases, with 4 bases between. CDR3 nucleotide sequence: TGTGCCAGCAGTGAAGACATTAGCAATCAGCCCCAGCATTTT. This translates into CASSEDISNQPQHF.

This chain links TRBV3-1 (or the pseudogene TRBV3-2) with TRBJ1-5; D remains ambiguous. This CDR3 has 15 amino acids. V shed 0 bases and J shed 1 base, with 7 bases lying between them. From germline, CDR1 is LGHDT and CDR2 YNNKEL (reference sequence). CDR3 residues: CASSQDPLSNQPQHF. For the CDR3, the DNA is TGTGCCAGCAGCCAAGACCCACTGAGCAATCAGCCCCAGCATTTT.

The CDR3 region has the DNA TGTGCCAGCAGCCAAGAATGGGGGCGGGCCGAAAAACTGTTTTTT. Translation gives CASSQEWGRAEKLFF. J is TRBJ1-4 and V is TRBV4-2; D might be TRBD1 (6 bases). The V and J ends lost 0 bases and 8 bases respectively, with 13 bases between them. This CDR3 comprises 15 residues. Per the germline V gene, CDR1 is LGHNA and CDR2 is YNFKEQ.

On this clone itself: A read error may account for a junction end that differs from germline. V gene TRBV5-6 combines with J gene TRBJ2-5; the match to TRBD1 covers 9 bases. The CDR3 has 15 amino acids. In germline, CDR1 is SGHDT, CDR2 YYEEEE. The CDR3: CASSLGQGVKETQYF. The CDR3 DNA reads as TGTGCCAGCAGTTTGGGACAGGGAGTAAAAGAGACCCAGTACTTC.

This clone was recorded a few times. The CDR3 reads CASSLPGPGTGDEKLFF. CDR3 DNA: TGTGCCAGCAGCCTTCCGGGGCCCGGGACAGGAGATGAAAAACTGTTTTTT. The V and J genes are TRBV5-4 and TRBJ1-4; 8 nucleotides line up with TRBD1. The CDR3 extends over 17 amino acids. Trimming took 4 bases from V and 6 from J; bases not matched to a gene: 14. Per germline, CDR1 SGHNT and CDR2 YYREEE (reference sequence).

This clone was observed a few times. This sequence joins TRBV7-3 and TRBJ2-7; 8 bases align to TRBD1. V dropped 5 bases and J dropped 6; count of bases not matched to a gene: 6. This CDR3 region has 13 residues. The germline V gene has CDR1 SGHTA and CDR2 FQGTGA. DNA of the CDR3: TGTGCCAGCAGCAAGGACAGGGTCCGCGAGCAGTACTTC. Protein sequence: CASSKDRVREQYF.

This chain uses TRBV9 with TRBJ1-1, with a tentative D call TRBD1 (5 bases). Germline CDR1 and CDR2: SGDLS and YYNGEE. The CDR3 has 15 amino acids. Trimming removed 2 bases at V and 1 base at J, with 12 bases between. As DNA, the CDR3 is TGTGCCAGCAGCGTCAGCCCTACAGGGAACACTGAAGCTTTCTTT. Protein sequence: CASSVSPTGNTEAFF.

This chain connects TRBV28 to TRBJ1-2; D ambiguous. Trimming pared 10 bases from V and 0 bases from J, leaving 12 bases between. CDR3 length: 13 residues. The germline gives CDR1 MDHEN, CDR2 SYDVKM. The DNA of the CDR3 is TGTGCCATCTCTTCAGGTTCTAACTATGGCTACACCTTC. This translates into CAISSGSNYGYTF.

The rearrangement uses TRBV1 and TRBJ1-2. TRBV1 is marked as a pseudogene. This CDR3 is built from 15 residues. CDR3 coding DNA: TGCACCAGCAGCCAAATCTCGGGAAAGTACTATGGCTACACCTTC. Amino acids: CTSSQISGKYYGYTF.

The chain links TRBV18 to TRBJ1-6; D gene uncertain. This CDR3 contains 15 residues. Germline values: CDR1 KGHSH, CDR2 LQKENI. V was shortened by 4 bases and J by 5 bases, with 12 bases between the two germline ends. The chain's CDR3 is CASSLRGGDNSPLHF. CDR3 nucleotide sequence: TGTGCCAGCTCACTCCGGGGTGGGGATAATTCACCCCTCCACTTT.

This chain joins TRBV5-4 and TRBJ1-4; maybe TRBD1 (6 bases). This CDR3 spans 13 amino acids. Germline CDR1 is SGHNT and CDR2 is YYREEE (reference sequence). V lost 5 bases to trimming and J lost 5 bases, with 10 bases between them. Written as DNA, the CDR3 is TGTGCCAGCAGTTTCGACAGGAATGAAAAACTGTTTTTT. Encoded protein: CASSFDRNEKLFF.

This chain connects TRBV28 to TRBJ1-2; D gene uncertain. Germline V lookup: CDR1 MDHEN, CDR2 SYDVKM. CDR3 size: 11 residues. The germline V and J ends were trimmed by 6 bases and 4 bases, with 6 bases remaining between them. The CDR3 DNA follows: TGTGCCAGCAGCGACATCTATGGCTACACCTTC. Its protein product is CASSDIYGYTF.

The sample holds one count of this clone. This chain joins TRBV5-1 and TRBJ2-3; D gene unclear. This CDR3 contains 15 residues. Germline-derived CDR1 and CDR2 are SGHRS and YFSETQ. V lost 0 bases and J 2 bases, leaving 10 bases between the germline ends. As DNA, the CDR3 is TGCGCCAGCAGCTTGGTGGCGGTAGACACAGATACGCAGTATTTT. This sequence encodes CASSLVAVDTDTQYF.

Written as DNA, the CDR3 is TGTGCCAGAAGCTTAAGGAGGGGGGGCCCTGAGACCCAGTACTTC. Its translation: CARSLRRGGPETQYF. The V gene is TRBV5-3, the J gene TRBJ2-5; perhaps TRBD2 as D (7 bases). TRBV5-3 falls under the ORF class, with uncertain function. The CDR3 is made up of 15 amino acids. V lost 2 bases and J 5 bases, leaving 16 bases between the germline ends.

The chain has TRBV2 and TRBJ1-5; D not certain. CDR3 length: 15 residues. Looked up from germline, CDR1 is SNHLY and CDR2 is FYNNEI. V was pared by 1 base and J by 3 bases, with 10 bases between. This CDR3 is CASSEERGYNQPQHF. CDR3 nucleotide sequence: TGTGCCAGCAGTGAAGAGAGAGGGTACAATCAGCCCCAGCATTTT.

The V call is TRBV2, the J call TRBJ1-3, with TRBD1 identical over 9 bases. The germline V gene has CDR1 SNHLY and CDR2 FYNNEI. The CDR3 is 17 amino acids. J was trimmed by 1 base and V by 5 bases; bases with no gene match: 9. In DNA, the CDR3 is TGTGCCAGCAGTCAGTTGCGGACAGGGGTGTCTGGAAACACCATATATTTT. Translation gives CASSQLRTGVSGNTIYF.